The 26 T cell receptor beta chains listed next were all sequenced from one sample in a study of blood T cell repertoires in COVID-19 (TCRdb year 2020). Library prep was done by the immunoSEQ multiplex PCR assay. TCRdb stores this immuneACCESS table with in-frame sequences only. Part of the clones is absent; in the studies checked, under half of the shortfall reflects unresolved V genes, and no reason is known for the rest. Recorded for this sample are 150,000 to 200,000 clones; around 73% of them occurred a single time. Together, the top ten hold roughly 17% of the sample. Material for sequencing was PBMCs or T cells enriched from blood (not recorded which). These receptors were taken from a woman aged 50 to 60 who had recovered from COVID-19.

The chain carries TRBV5-5 and TRBJ1-2; tentatively, D is TRBD1 (6 bases). The CDR3 loop spans 13 amino acids. Trimming shortened V by 4 bases and J by 4 bases, and 11 bases separated the two germline ends. Germline CDR1 SGHKS, CDR2 YYEKEE (reference sequence). The CDR3 is CASSLDRIYGYTF. Here the CDR3 DNA reads TGTGCCAGCAGCCTGGACAGAATCTATGGCTACACCTTC.

The chain joins TRBV28 to TRBJ2-1, with 9 positions matching TRBD2. The CDR3 has 16 amino acids. The germline CDR1 and CDR2 sequences are MDHEN and SYDVKM. The junction had 14 bases not matched to a gene; V was cut back by 1 base and J by 13 bases. The CDR3 protein is CASSLLTAGGGGPQFF. The CDR3 region has the DNA TGTGCCAGCAGTTTATTGACGGCGGGAGGGGGAGGACCTCAGTTCTTC.

The chain couples TRBV7-2 to TRBJ1-3; tentative D call: TRBD1 (5 bases). Germline values: CDR1 SGHTA, CDR2 FQGNSA. This CDR3 contains 14 residues. The germline V and J ends were trimmed by 10 bases and 5 bases, with 18 bases remaining between them. In nucleotides, the CDR3 is TGTGCCACGAAACCAGGGTTTGAGAGAAACACCATATATTTT. As protein: CATKPGFERNTIYF.

The chain links TRBV24-1 to TRBJ2-1; 10 positions agree with TRBD1. The CDR3 length is 17 residues. Germline CDR1 is KGHDR and CDR2 is SFDVKD. Germline trimming cut 3 bases from V and 9 bases from J; bases unmatched to any gene: 13. This CDR3 is CATSDGDRGGTDVEQFF. CDR3 coding DNA: TGTGCCACCAGTGATGGGGACAGGGGAGGGACTGACGTTGAGCAGTTCTTC.

V is TRBV30 and J is TRBJ1-5; perhaps TRBD1 as D (5 bases). V lost 0 bases and J 10 bases, leaving 13 bases between the germline ends. CDR1 is GTSNPN, CDR2 SVGIG, per germline (reference sequence). CDR3 length: 13 amino acids. Here the CDR3 reads CAWSVGAYGPQHF. CDR3 bases: TGTGCCTGGAGTGTAGGGGCATACGGTCCCCAGCATTTT. Together with reference TRBV30 and TRBJ1-5, the CDR3 gives the full variable domain: SQTIHQWPATLVQPVGSPLSLECTVEGTSNPNLYWYRQAAGRGLQLLFYSVGIGQISSEVPQNLSASRPQDRQFILSSKKLLLSDSGFYLCAWSVGAYGPQHFGDGTRLSIL.

The chain has TRBV10-3 and TRBJ2-3; 14 bases match TRBD2. The junction had 12 bases not matched to a gene; V was cut back by 4 bases and J by 6 bases. Germline loops: CDR1 ENHRY, CDR2 SYGVKD. The CDR3 extends over 18 amino acids. The CDR3 loop reads CAISGTSGRSGRADTQYF. The CDR3 DNA reads TGTGCCATCAGTGGGACTAGCGGGAGGTCCGGGCGGGCGGATACGCAGTATTTT.

This clone was counted only a few times. The J gene is TRBJ2-2, the V gene TRBV7-2; TRBD1 matches 8 bases. J lost 6 bases, V lost 7 bases, and 7 bases had no gene match. CDR1 is SGHTA, CDR2 FQGNSA, per germline. The CDR3 totals 14 residues. This CDR3 is CASTLDRVPGELFF. CDR3 nucleotide sequence: TGTGCCAGCACCCTGGACAGGGTGCCCGGGGAGCTGTTTTTT. Looking up the rest from reference TRBV7-2 and TRBJ2-2 gives the full variable domain: GAGVSQSPSNKVTEKGKDVELRCDPISGHTALYWYRQSLGQGLEFLIYFQGNSAPDKSGLPSDRFSAERTGGSVSTLTIQRTQQEDSAVYLCASTLDRVPGELFFGEGSRLTVL.

This rearrangement joins TRBV5-4 to TRBJ2-5; 14 bases fit TRBD2. Germline CDR1 and CDR2: SGHNT and YYREEE (reference sequence). The CDR3 sequence is 16 residues long. With V trimmed by 4 bases and J by 2 bases, 4 bases remained unmatched. CDR3 amino acids: CASSLGLAGGQETQYF. The CDR3 DNA reads TGTGCCAGCAGCCTAGGACTAGCGGGAGGTCAAGAGACCCAGTACTTC. Full variable domain (remainder filled in from reference TRBV5-4 and TRBJ2-5): ETGVTQSPTHLIKTRGQQVTLRCSSQSGHNTVSWYQQALGQGPQFIFQYYREEENGRGNFPPRFSGLQFPNYSSELNVNALELDDSALYLCASSLGLAGGQETQYFGPGTRLLVL.

This chain joins TRBV28 and TRBJ1-1; D is uncertain. Trimming removed 1 base at V and 11 bases at J, with 17 bases between. Germline V CDR1 and CDR2: MDHEN, SYDVKM. The CDR3 is made up of 14 amino acids. The DNA of the CDR3 is TGTGCCAGCAGTTTATCTTTAGCCTCGCTGAGGGCTTTCTTT. Translation: CASSLSLASLRAFF. The whole variable domain, remainder taken from reference TRBV28 and TRBJ1-1, is DVKVTQSSRYLVKRTGEKVFLECVQDMDHENMFWYRQDPGLGLRLIYFSYDVKMKEKGDIPEGYSVSREKKERFSLILESASTNQTSMYLCASSLSLASLRAFFGQGTRLTVV.

The chain recombines TRBV15 with TRBJ2-6, with D possibly TRBD1 on 5 matching bases. CDR3 length: 20 amino acids. Trimming removed 0 bases from V and 4 bases from J, with 22 bases in between. The germline CDR1 and CDR2 sequences are LNHNV and YYDKDF (reference sequence). The CDR3 bases are TGTGCCACCAGCAGAGATCAGGGTCCCTTAGGAAGTGGCGGGGCCAACGTCCTGACTTTC. It is translated as CATSRDQGPLGSGGANVLTF.

In this sample, this clone turned up a few times. The V call is TRBV5-1, the J call TRBJ2-5, with D possibly TRBD2 on 6 matching bases. CDR1 and CDR2 (germline): SGHRS, YFSETQ. This CDR3 contains 15 residues. V shed 1 base and J shed 5 bases, with 15 bases lying between them. The chain's CDR3 is CASSLSPGAGETQYF. CDR3 in DNA: TGCGCCAGCAGCTTGTCCCCGGGAGCCGGTGAGACCCAGTACTTC.

This chain connects TRBV29-1 to TRBJ2-2, with 10 bases fitting TRBD1. Germline assignment: CDR1 SQVTM and CDR2 ANQGSEA. The trim removed 4 bases at V and 6 bases at J, leaving 5 bases unmatched. This CDR3 is 14 amino acids long. The CDR3 reads CSVGGTGVSGELFF. The CDR3, as DNA: TGCAGCGTTGGAGGGACAGGGGTTTCCGGGGAGCTGTTTTTT.

The V call is TRBV5-1, the J call TRBJ2-7, with a possible D match to TRBD1 (5 bases). V dropped 0 bases and J dropped 2 bases, with 15 bases sitting between them. Germline V gene sequence: CDR1 SGHRS, CDR2 YFSETQ. The CDR3 runs 16 residues. In DNA, the CDR3 is TGCGCCAGCAGCTTGGGAGCAGGGTCCAACGCCTACGAGCAGTACTTC. Amino acids: CASSLGAGSNAYEQYF. The full variable domain, its missing parts supplied by reference TRBV5-1 and TRBJ2-7, is KAGVTQTPRYLIKTRGQQVTLSCSPISGHRSVSWYQQTPGQGLQFLFEYFSETQRNKGNFPGRFSGRQFSNSRSEMNVSTLELGDSALYLCASSLGAGSNAYEQYFGPGTRLTVT.

V usage is TRBV6-2 or TRBV6-3 and J usage is TRBJ1-2, with a weak D call TRBD1 (5 bases). Germline loops: CDR1 MNHEY, CDR2 SVGEGT. The CDR3 has 15 residues. V lost 5 bases and J lost 5, with 18 bases in between. The CDR3 protein is CASSPHKNTGYGYTF. CDR3 nucleotides: TGTGCCAGCAGTCCCCACAAGAATACAGGATATGGCTACACCTTC.

The chain uses TRBV2 and TRBJ1-5; 7 positions agree with TRBD1. CDR1 is SNHLY and CDR2 is FYNNEI in the germline V gene. The CDR3 has 15 amino acids. The V and J ends lost 6 bases and 0 bases, in that order; junction bases with no gene match: 5. CDR3 sequence (DNA): TGTGCCAGCAGCCCCGGGACAGCTAGCAATCAGCCCCAGCATTTT. It yields the protein CASSPGTASNQPQHF.

The V call is TRBV24-1, the J call TRBJ2-7, with D possibly being TRBD2 (6 bases). Trimming took 9 bases from V and 6 from J, leaving 14 bases between them. CDR3 length equals 12 residues. Germline CDR1 reads KGHDR; CDR2 reads SFDVKD. Here the CDR3 DNA reads TGTGCCACCGGGGGGTTTGGCGGCGAGCAGTACTTC. Amino acids: CATGGFGGEQYF.

The chain joins TRBV12-3 or TRBV12-4 to TRBJ1-4; 9 bases align to TRBD1. The CDR3 is 13 residues long. V gave up 1 base and J gave up 13 bases; unmatched junction bases: 4. CDR3 amino acids: CASSLDRGHSLFF. The CDR3 DNA follows: TGTGCCAGCAGTTTAGACAGGGGGCATTCACTGTTTTTT.

The chain uses TRBV19 and TRBJ1-5; the D is unclear. V lost 5 bases, J lost 4 bases, and 9 bases lay in between. This CDR3 spans 13 amino acids. CDR1 is LNHDA and CDR2 is SQIVND in the germline V gene (reference sequence). The CDR3 loop reads CASSSQVNQPQHF. CDR3 coding DNA: TGTGCCAGTAGTTCGCAGGTTAATCAGCCCCAGCATTTT.

This sequence joins TRBV7-2 and TRBJ2-1; 9 bases line up with TRBD1. CDR3 length equals 11 residues. V was pared by 5 bases and J by 15 bases, with 5 bases of the junction left unmatched. Germline CDR1 reads SGHTA; CDR2 reads FQGNSA. The CDR3 DNA is TGTGCCAGCAGCCCCGGGACAGGGCTGTTCTTC. This gives the protein CASSPGTGLFF.

The V gene is TRBV3-1 (or the pseudogene TRBV3-2), the J gene TRBJ2-7; D not resolved. The germline gives CDR1 LGHDT, CDR2 YNNKEL (reference sequence). The CDR3 length is 12 residues. V lost 1 base and J lost 13, with 14 bases in between. In DNA, the CDR3 is TGTGCCAGCAGCCAAGGAATGGAGACCTTTTACTTC. Translation gives CASSQGMETFYF.

The DNA of the CDR3 is TGTGCCAGCCGGGACAGTGGTTCAGCAACTAATGAAAAACTGTTTTTT. Amino acid sequence: CASRDSGSATNEKLFF. The V gene is TRBV2, the J gene TRBJ1-4; 7 bases agree with TRBD1. V lost 8 bases and J lost 0; bases outside the gene matches: 9. The CDR3 length is 16 residues. Germline V gene lookup returns CDR1 SNHLY and CDR2 FYNNEI. Filled out from reference TRBV2 and TRBJ1-4, the complete variable domain reads EPEVTQTPSHQVTQMGQEVILRCVPISNHLYFYWYRQILGQKVEFLVSFYNNEISEKSEIFDDQFSVERPDGSNFTLKIRSTKLEDSAMYFCASRDSGSATNEKLFFGSGTQLSVL.

V usage is TRBV19 and J usage is TRBJ2-1; 9 positions match TRBD2. This CDR3 region has 16 residues. Looked up from germline, CDR1 is LNHDA and CDR2 is SQIVND (reference sequence). With 0 bases clipped from V and 4 bases from J, the junction kept 4 bases outside the gene matches. In DNA form, the CDR3 reads TGTGCCAGTAGTATAGACGGTAGCGGGAGATACAATGAGCAGTTCTTC. This codes for CASSIDGSGRYNEQFF.

This clone is a singleton in its sample. This chain uses TRBV7-2 with TRBJ2-1; no clear D gene. The V end lost 2 bases, the J end lost 0 bases, and 8 bases lay between the germline ends. CDR1 and CDR2 from the germline V gene are SGHTA and FQGNSA. This CDR3 is built from 15 residues. CDR3 nucleotide sequence: TGTGCCAGCAGCTTAAACCCTAGCTCCTACAATGAGCAGTTCTTC. Protein sequence: CASSLNPSSYNEQFF.

The CDR3: CASSQGARTNEKLFF. The CDR3, as DNA: TGTGCCAGCTCACAGGGGGCGAGGACTAATGAAAAACTGTTTTTT. The gene calls are TRBV18 and TRBJ1-4; TRBD1 matches 7 bases. V dropped 4 bases and J dropped 2; count of bases not matched to a gene: 4. Per the germline V gene, CDR1 is KGHSH and CDR2 is LQKENI. This CDR3 region has 15 residues.

The rearrangement joins TRBV19 to TRBJ2-1, with TRBD2 identical over 13 bases. Germline V gives CDR1 LNHDA, CDR2 SQIVND (reference sequence). The CDR3 totals 15 residues. Unmatched junction bases numbered 1, after V lost 5 bases and J lost 3 bases. The CDR3 DNA is TGTGCCAGTAGTCGGACTAGCGGGGGCTACAATGAGCAGTTCTTC. Its protein product is CASSRTSGGYNEQFF.

This clone appeared once. V usage is TRBV11-2 and J usage is TRBJ2-7; D may be TRBD2 (6 bases). The CDR3 has 12 amino acids. V dropped 5 bases and J dropped 4 bases, with 9 bases sitting between them. Looked up from germline, CDR1 is SGHAT and CDR2 is FQNNGV. In nucleotides, the CDR3 is TGTGCCAGCAGCCCGACTAGTTACGAGCAGTACTTC. Translated: CASSPTSYEQYF.